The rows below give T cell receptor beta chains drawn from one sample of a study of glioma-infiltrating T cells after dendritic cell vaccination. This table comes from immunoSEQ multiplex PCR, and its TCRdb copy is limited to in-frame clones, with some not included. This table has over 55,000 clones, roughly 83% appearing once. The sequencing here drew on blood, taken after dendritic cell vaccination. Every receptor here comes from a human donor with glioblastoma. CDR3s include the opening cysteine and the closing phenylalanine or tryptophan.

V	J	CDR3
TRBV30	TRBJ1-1	CAWSHDFEAFF
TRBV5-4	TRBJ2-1	CASSPGLDRINEQFF
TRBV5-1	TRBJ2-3	CASSLGTSGSTDTQYF
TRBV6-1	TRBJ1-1	CASSASGQNTEAFF
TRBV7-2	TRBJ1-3	CASSLAGGDPGNTIYF
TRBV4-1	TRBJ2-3	CASSQDTREATDTQYF
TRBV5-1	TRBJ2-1	CASSPHGGPRGVNEQFF
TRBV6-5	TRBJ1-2	CASSYSRTDSGYTF
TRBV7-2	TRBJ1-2	CASSRQQGTRGYTF
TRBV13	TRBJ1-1	CASSRRDSEAFF
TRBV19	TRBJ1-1	CASSNRDPEAFF
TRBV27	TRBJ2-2	CASSFQTYTGELFF
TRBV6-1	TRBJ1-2	CASSEALGDNYGYTF
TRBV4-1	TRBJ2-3	CASSQSGATDTQYF
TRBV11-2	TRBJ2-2	CASSSHSPGVAGELFF
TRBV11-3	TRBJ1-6	CATLGTGALHF
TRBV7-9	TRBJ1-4	CASSPKKIGSNEKLFF
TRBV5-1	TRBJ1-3	CASSLRGAGNTIYF
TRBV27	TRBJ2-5	CASSFSGEQYF
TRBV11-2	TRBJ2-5	CASTEGTGVRETQYF
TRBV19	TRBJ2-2	CASSRSTGPGELFF
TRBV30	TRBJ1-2	CAWSVLSDSGYTF
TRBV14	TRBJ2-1	CASSQDRTATGNEQFF
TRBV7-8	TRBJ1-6	CASSSAGTGAGSPLHF
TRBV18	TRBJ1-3	CASSNQGPSPSGNTIYF
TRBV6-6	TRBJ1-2	CASSFDRGLYGYTF
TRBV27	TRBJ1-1	CASSLGGLGTEAFF
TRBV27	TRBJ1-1	CASSSGTGGFTEAFF
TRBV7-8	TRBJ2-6	CASSYRVAGANVLTF